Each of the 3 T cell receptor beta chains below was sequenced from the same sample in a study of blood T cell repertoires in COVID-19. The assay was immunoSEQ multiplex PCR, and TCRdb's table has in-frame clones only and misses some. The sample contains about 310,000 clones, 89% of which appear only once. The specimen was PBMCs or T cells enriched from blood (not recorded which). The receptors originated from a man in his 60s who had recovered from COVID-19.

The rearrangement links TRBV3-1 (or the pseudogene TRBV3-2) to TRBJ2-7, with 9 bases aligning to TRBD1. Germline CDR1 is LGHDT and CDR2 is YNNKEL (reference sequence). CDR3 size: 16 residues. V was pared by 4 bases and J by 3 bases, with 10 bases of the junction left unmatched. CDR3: CASSRSNDRGNYEQYF. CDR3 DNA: TGTGCCAGCAGCCGAAGCAACGACAGGGGGAACTACGAGCAGTACTTC.

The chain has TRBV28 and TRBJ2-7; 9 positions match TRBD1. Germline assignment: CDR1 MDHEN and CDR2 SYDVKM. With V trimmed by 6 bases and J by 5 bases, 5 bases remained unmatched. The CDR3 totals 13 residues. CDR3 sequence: CASRPRTGDEQYF. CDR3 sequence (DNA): TGTGCCAGCAGACCTAGGACAGGGGACGAGCAGTACTTC. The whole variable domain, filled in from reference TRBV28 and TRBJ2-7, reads DVKVTQSSRYLVKRTGEKVFLECVQDMDHENMFWYRQDPGLGLRLIYFSYDVKMKEKGDIPEGYSVSREKKERFSLILESASTNQTSMYLCASRPRTGDEQYFGPGTRLTVT.

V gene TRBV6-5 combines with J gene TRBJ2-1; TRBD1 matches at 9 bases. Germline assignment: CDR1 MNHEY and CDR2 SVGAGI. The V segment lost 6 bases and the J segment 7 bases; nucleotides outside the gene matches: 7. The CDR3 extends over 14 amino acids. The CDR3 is CASSVQGANNEQFF. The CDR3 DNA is TGTGCCAGCAGCGTACAGGGGGCTAATAATGAGCAGTTCTTC.